This record concerns one TCR beta chain sequence. This clonotype was counted ten times or more. The antigen this receptor binds is unknown. No much larger clone is present one base from it, and per-base qualities are unavailable. TCR cDNA was synthesized by 5'RACE template switching, which introduced a universal primer site and unique molecular identifiers. cDNA synthesis was primed from both the TCR alpha and TCR beta constant segments. Library amplification involved two PCR steps, and the second step added sample barcodes and sequencing adapters. Sequencing of libraries was performed on Illumina HiSeq 2500 (2x100 bp) or NovaSeq (2x150 bp). The paper's data handling went like this. MIGEC handled demultiplexing of reads and collapsing into UMI consensus sequences, while MiXCR performed V(D)J alignment. Vaccine-responding clonotypes were identified with edgeR using replicate PBMC samples, with FDR below 0.01 and a log2 fold change above 5 up to day 15 being required. Each bulk clonotype received a CD4 or CD8 identity based on whether the sequenced CD4 or CD8 repertoire contained that clonotype at higher abundance. The public sequencing data were trimmed at Q25 with fastp and processed into clonotypes with MiXCR by TCRdb, which kept only in-frame beta chains. Each entry merges the rows of one CDR3 protein and shows their most common DNA and genes. These V and J calls rely on TCRdb rather than the paper's analysis. This sample comprises 500,000 to 650,000 distinct CDR3 sequences, 10% to 15% of them detected only once. More than 13% of the sample belongs to the ten largest clones.

This specimen belongs to a study of T cells after yellow fever vaccination (dated by TCRdb to the late 2010s). As for the study more broadly: Libraries from fractions with low cell numbers were prepared with the SMART-Seq v4 Ultra Low Input RNA kit. To follow T-cell clones before and after both primary and booster YFV17D yellow fever vaccination, bulk TCR alpha and beta repertoires underwent longitudinal sequencing. The cohort comprised two healthy male donors, one aged 18 to 30 and one aged 30 to 39 years. Bulk PBMC replicates and cell subsets were isolated from blood drawn at multiple timepoints before and after both primary and secondary immunization.

Points the paper makes about the study in general: The secondary T-cell response was weaker than the primary response but faster, peaking on day 5 instead of day 15. The study included only two donors, which limits how far the findings can be generalized. After the booster, most clones that had expanded after primary vaccination were detected again (approximately 96% of CD4 and around 88% of CD8), suggesting broad maintenance of memory. A small fraction of clonotypes showed up in both the CD4 and CD8 compartments, probably as a result of convergent recombination. Computational filtering was needed because FACS-sorted repertoires could contain abundant contaminating clonotypes from the bulk population.

Explained via the paper, the treatment or condition label denotes: live attenuated yellow fever vaccine strain. At every blood-draw timepoint, two biological replicates of bulk PBMCs were collected. A standard Ficoll-Paque protocol was used to isolate PBMCs from peripheral blood. RNA was extracted with TriZol from bulk PBMCs, CD4 and CD8 fractions, and dextramer-positive and dextramer-negative fractions. CDR1 and CDR2, per the germline V gene (reference sequence), are LNHNV and YYDKDF. The trim is 2 bases for V and 0 bases for J, with a gap of 11 bases between the germline ends. Its CDR3 holds 15 amino acids, cysteine through phenylalanine. The entry retains the CDR3 DNA only, 45 bases that are in frame from base 1.

The clonotype was recovered from a man aged 30-40 years who received the YFV17D yellow fever vaccine. The source material was PBMCs, sampled on the day of the yellow fever booster vaccination. The chain was built from TRBV15 and TRBJ2-7; the D region possibly corresponds to TRBD1 (6 bases align). The CDR3 protein: CATSRPGRGSYEQYF. The nucleotide sequence is given as TGTGCCACCAGCAGACCTGGCAGGGGCTCCTACGAGCAGTACTTC.